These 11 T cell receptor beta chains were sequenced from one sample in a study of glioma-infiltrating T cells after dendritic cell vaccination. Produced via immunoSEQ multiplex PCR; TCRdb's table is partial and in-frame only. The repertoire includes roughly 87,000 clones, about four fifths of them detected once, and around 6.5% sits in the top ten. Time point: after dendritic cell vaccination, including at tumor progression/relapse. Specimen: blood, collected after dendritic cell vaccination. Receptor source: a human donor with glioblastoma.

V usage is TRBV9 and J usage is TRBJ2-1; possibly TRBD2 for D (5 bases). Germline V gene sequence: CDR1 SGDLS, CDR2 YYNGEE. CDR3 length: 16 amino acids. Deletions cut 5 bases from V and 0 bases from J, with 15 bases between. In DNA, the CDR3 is TGTGCCAGCAGTCCAACCCAAGGGAGCTCCTACAATGAGCAGTTCTTC. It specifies CASSPTQGSSYNEQFF.

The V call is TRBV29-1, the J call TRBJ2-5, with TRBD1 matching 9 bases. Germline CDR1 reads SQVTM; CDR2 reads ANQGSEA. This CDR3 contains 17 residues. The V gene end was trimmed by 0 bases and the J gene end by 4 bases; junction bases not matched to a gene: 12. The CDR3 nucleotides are TGCAGCGTTGAAGAGTGGGGACAGGGTAGCTCTAGAGAGACCCAGTACTTC. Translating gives CSVEEWGQGSSRETQYF.

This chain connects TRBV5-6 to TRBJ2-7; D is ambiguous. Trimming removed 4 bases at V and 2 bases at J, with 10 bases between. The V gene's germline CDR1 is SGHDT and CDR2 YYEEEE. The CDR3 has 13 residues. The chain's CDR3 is CASSPDKTYEQYF. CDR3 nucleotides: TGTGCCAGCAGCCCCGACAAAACCTACGAGCAGTACTTC.

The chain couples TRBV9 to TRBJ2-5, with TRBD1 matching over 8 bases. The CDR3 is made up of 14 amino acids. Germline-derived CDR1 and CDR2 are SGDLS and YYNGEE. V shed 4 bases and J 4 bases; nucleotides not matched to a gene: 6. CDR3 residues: CASSPMTGAETQYF. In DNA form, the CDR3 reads TGTGCCAGCAGCCCCATGACAGGGGCAGAGACCCAGTACTTC.

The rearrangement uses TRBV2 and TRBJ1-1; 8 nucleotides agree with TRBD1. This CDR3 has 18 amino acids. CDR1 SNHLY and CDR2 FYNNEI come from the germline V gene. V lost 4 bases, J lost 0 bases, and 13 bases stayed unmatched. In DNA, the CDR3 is TGTGCCAGCAGTGTCGGAGGAGCCAGGGGGCTCTTGAACACTGAAGCTTTCTTT. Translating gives CASSVGGARGLLNTEAFF.

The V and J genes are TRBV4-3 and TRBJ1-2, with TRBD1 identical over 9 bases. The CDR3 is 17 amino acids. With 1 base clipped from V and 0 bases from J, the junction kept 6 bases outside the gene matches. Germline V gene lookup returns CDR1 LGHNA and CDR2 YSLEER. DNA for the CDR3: TGCGCCAGCAGCCAAGCCCTGACAGGGGGGGCTAACTATGGCTACACCTTC. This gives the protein CASSQALTGGANYGYTF.

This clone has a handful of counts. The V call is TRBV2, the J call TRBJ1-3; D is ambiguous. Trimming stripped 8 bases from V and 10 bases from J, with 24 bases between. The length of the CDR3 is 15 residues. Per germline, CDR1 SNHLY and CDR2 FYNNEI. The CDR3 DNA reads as TGTGCCAGCGTACCCTCCCCGGCGGAGCCCGAGACCATATATTTT. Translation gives CASVPSPAEPETIYF.

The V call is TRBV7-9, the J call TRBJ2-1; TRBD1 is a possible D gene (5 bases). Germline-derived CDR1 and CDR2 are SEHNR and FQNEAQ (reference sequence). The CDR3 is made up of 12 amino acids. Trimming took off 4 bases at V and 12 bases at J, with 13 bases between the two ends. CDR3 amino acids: CASSSDDGAQFF. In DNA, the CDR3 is TGTGCCAGCAGCTCTGATGATGGGGCGCAGTTCTTC.

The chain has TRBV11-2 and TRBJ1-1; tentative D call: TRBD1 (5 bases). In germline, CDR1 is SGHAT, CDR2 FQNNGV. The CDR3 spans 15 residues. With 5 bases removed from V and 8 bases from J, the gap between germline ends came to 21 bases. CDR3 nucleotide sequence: TGTGCCAGCAGCCTCCGTGATAACCGCAGGGTCGAAGCTTTCTTT. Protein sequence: CASSLRDNRRVEAFF.

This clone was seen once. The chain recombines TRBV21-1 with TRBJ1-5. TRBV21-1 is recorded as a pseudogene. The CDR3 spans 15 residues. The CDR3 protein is CASSRPGSSNQPQHF. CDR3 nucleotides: TGTGCCAGCAGCAGACCGGGGAGTAGCAATCAGCCCCAGCATTTT.

The DNA for the CDR3 is TGTGCCAGCAGCTTGGCCGTCGGGGAAATCGGCAATGAGCAGTTCTTC. Translated, it gives CASSLAVGEIGNEQFF. The V call is TRBV5-4, the J call TRBJ2-1; D might be TRBD2 (5 bases). The CDR3 has 16 amino acids. Trimming shortened V by 0 bases and J by 6 bases, and 16 bases separated the two germline ends. Germline CDR1 SGHNT, CDR2 YYREEE (reference sequence).